This TCR beta chain came from a study of beta chain features in type 1 diabetes. Study outcomes and limitations: TCRB CDR3s from Type 1 diabetes patients were moderately but significantly shorter in all four CD4+ subsets. Diminished insertions and augmented deletions at VDJ junctions characterized type 1 diabetes patients. For patients, the naive, central memory and Treg TCRB repertoires appeared more alike than for healthy donors. High-TCR-expressing cells could be over-represented by cDNA sequencing.

Sorted populations all had greater than 98% purity. This clone was detected a few times. Its specificity is not known. Sequenced material consisted of expressed TCRB transcripts (all of the isolated RNA was reverse transcribed). Only in-frame clones appear in the TCRdb table, and some are missing; sequencing was by immunoSEQ multiplex PCR. The sample yields around 100,000 clones, over 25% seen once. Deletions cut 4 bases from V and 5 bases from J, with 15 bases between. The CDR3 runs 15 residues. Germline V gene sequence: CDR1 ENHRY, CDR2 SYGVKD. Sequencing used central memory CD4+ T cells from blood. The TCR comes from a woman between 18 and 29 years old with type 1 diabetes. The chain has TRBV10-3 and TRBJ2-1; D is perhaps TRBD2 (7 bases). The DNA of the CDR3 is TGTGCCATCAGTGGGGGGCTAGCGGCTGACAATGAGCAGTTCTTC. Translation: CAISGGLAADNEQFF.